The 4 T cell receptor beta chains listed next were all sequenced from one sample in a study of cytomegalovirus exposure and HLA in healthy donors. The study ran its PCR with 60 Vbeta and 13 Jbeta primers. TCRdb keeps only in-frame clones here, not all; method: immunoSEQ multiplex PCR. The table includes over 40,000 clones, roughly four fifths detected once. Sequencing was carried out using PBMCs. The receptors originated from a woman aged 40-49 years in good health and CMV-seropositive.

This chain uses TRBV6-5 with TRBJ2-7, with D possibly being TRBD2 (7 bases). Germline CDR1 and CDR2: MNHEY and SVGAGI. V lost 7 bases to trimming and J lost 2 bases, with 15 bases between them. CDR3 length: 14 residues. The CDR3 region has the DNA TGTGCCAGCACCAAAAGGGGGGGGCCCTACGAGCAGTACTTC. This gives the protein CASTKRGGPYEQYF.

The chain recombines TRBV19 with TRBJ2-2, with 13 bases aligning to TRBD2. This CDR3 comprises 16 residues. J was trimmed by 9 bases and V by 5 bases; bases with no gene match: 9. Germline lookup yields CDR1 LNHDA and CDR2 SQIVND (reference sequence). In nucleotides, the CDR3 is TGTGCCAGTAGTTTAAGTACTAGCGGGGGGGCCAGGGAGCTGTTTTTT. Translated: CASSLSTSGGARELFF.

V is TRBV7-2 and J is TRBJ1-3, with a weak D call TRBD1 (6 bases). The CDR3 loop spans 17 amino acids. The ends were cut back, 6 bases at V and 3 bases at J, with 21 bases in the middle. The germline V gene has CDR1 SGHTA and CDR2 FQGNSA. Here the CDR3 DNA reads TGTGCCAGCAGTCTAAGGGGGATGGGGCTCGGTGGAAACACCATATATTTT. It yields the protein CASSLRGMGLGGNTIYF. Variable domain in full (rest from reference TRBV7-2 and TRBJ1-3): GAGVSQSPSNKVTEKGKDVELRCDPISGHTALYWYRQSLGQGLEFLIYFQGNSAPDKSGLPSDRFSAERTGGSVSTLTIQRTQQEDSAVYLCASSLRGMGLGGNTIYFGEGSWLTVV.

The gene calls are TRBV5-1 and TRBJ2-5, with 9 bases that match TRBD2. Germline CDR1 SGHRS, CDR2 YFSETQ. The CDR3 is made up of 15 amino acids. V was pared by 5 bases and J by 5 bases, with 10 bases of the junction left unmatched. In DNA, the CDR3 is TGCGCCAGCAGACGAGCGGGGGGCGCGGGGGAGACCCAGTACTTC. It specifies CASRRAGGAGETQYF.